Shown below are 3 T cell receptor beta chains from a single sample sequenced in a study of T cells in Graves' hyperthyroidism and ophthalmopathy. Researchers took RNA transcripts and amplified the TCR beta CDR3 regions from them. The HTBI set primed first-round TCR CDR3 RT-PCR. In TCRdb, the multiplex PCR reads were re-called with MiXCR into one record per CDR3 protein. The table lists about 700,000 distinct CDR3 sequences, approximately 15% of them singletons, with 9.5% to 13% in the top ten. Sequencing used blood. The receptors derive from a woman aged 18-30 years with Graves' hyperthyroidism.

The rearrangement joins TRBV6-1 to TRBJ2-2, with TRBD2 matching over 10 bases. Germline CDR1 reads MNHNS; CDR2 reads SASEGT. After removal of 9 bases from V and 3 bases from J, the junction contained 7 bases not matched to a gene. The CDR3 extends over 15 amino acids. CDR3 protein: CASEIAGGDTGELFF. CDR3 DNA sequence: TGTGCCAGTGAAATAGCGGGAGGTGACACCGGGGAGCTGTTTTTT.

This clonotype was detected many times. The rearrangement links TRBV4-3 to TRBJ1-5; D may be TRBD1 (5 bases). Per the germline V gene, CDR1 is LGHNA and CDR2 is YSLEER. The length of the CDR3 is 15 residues. V lost 0 bases to trimming and J lost 7 bases, with 13 bases between them. In DNA form, the CDR3 reads TGCGCCAGCAGCCAAGATCTGTCGGGGGTCCAGCCCCAGCATTTT. Translation gives CASSQDLSGVQPQHF.

This clonotype was counted at least ten times. The J gene is TRBJ1-2, the V gene TRBV28; perhaps TRBD1 as D (6 bases). The germline V gene has CDR1 MDHEN and CDR2 SYDVKM. CDR3 length: 16 residues. The V and J ends lost 4 bases and 4 bases respectively, with 19 bases between them. In DNA, the CDR3 is TGTGCCAGCAGTTCCGATCTGTACAGGGCAGGCTATGGCTACACCTTC. It codes for CASSSDLYRAGYGYTF.